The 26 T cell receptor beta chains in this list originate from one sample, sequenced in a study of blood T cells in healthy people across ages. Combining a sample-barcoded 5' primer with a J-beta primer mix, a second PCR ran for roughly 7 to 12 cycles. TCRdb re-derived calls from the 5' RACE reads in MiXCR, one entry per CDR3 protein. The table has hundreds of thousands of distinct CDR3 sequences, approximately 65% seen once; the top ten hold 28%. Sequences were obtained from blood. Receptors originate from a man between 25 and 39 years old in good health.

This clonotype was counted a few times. The CDR3 bases are TGCAGCGTTGAGGGCCTAGACCAAGAGACCCAGTACTTC. Protein product: CSVEGLDQETQYF. The rearrangement uses TRBV29-1 and TRBJ2-5; no reliable D call. CDR3 length equals 13 residues. Trimming removed 3 bases at V and 0 bases at J, with 8 bases between. Germline V lookup: CDR1 SQVTM, CDR2 ANQGSEA.

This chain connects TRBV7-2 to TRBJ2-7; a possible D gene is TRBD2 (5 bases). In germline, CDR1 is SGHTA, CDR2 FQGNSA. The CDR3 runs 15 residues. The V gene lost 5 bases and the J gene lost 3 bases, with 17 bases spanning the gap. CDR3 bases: TGTGCCAGCAGCCGGGCTTCTGGCGGGTTCTACGAGCAGTACTTC. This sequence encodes CASSRASGGFYEQYF.

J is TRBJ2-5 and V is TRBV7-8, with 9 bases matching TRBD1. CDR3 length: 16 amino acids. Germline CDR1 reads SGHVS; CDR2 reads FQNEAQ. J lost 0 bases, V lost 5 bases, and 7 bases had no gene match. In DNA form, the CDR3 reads TGTGCCAGCAGCCCAACCGACAGGGGGTACCAAGAGACCCAGTACTTC. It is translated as CASSPTDRGYQETQYF. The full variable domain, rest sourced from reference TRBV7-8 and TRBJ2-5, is GAGVSQSPRYKVAKRGQDVALRCDPISGHVSLFWYQQALGQGPEFLTYFQNEAQLDKSGLPSDRFFAERPEGSVSTLKIQRTQQEDSAVYLCASSPTDRGYQETQYFGPGTRLLVL.

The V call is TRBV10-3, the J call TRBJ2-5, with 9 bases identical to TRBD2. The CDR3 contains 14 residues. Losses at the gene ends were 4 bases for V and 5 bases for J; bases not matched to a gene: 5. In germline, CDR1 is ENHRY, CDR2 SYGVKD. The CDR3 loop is CAISAGTSGETQYF. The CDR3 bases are TGTGCCATCAGTGCTGGCACTAGCGGGGAGACCCAGTACTTC.

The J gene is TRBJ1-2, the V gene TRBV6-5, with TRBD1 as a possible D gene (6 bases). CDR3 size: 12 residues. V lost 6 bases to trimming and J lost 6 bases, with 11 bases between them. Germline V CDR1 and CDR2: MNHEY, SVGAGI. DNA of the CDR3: TGTGCCAGCAGGGAAAGGACAGATGGCTACACCTTC. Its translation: CASRERTDGYTF.

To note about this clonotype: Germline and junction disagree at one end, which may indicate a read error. This CDR3 reads CANSLTGGLASEQFF. The DNA of the CDR3 is TGTGCCAACAGCTTAACGGGCGGACTAGCATCGGAGCAGTTCTTC. This chain joins TRBV7-3 and TRBJ2-1; 8 bases agree with TRBD2. The CDR3 length is 15 residues. Germline lookup yields CDR1 SGHTA and CDR2 FQGTGA.

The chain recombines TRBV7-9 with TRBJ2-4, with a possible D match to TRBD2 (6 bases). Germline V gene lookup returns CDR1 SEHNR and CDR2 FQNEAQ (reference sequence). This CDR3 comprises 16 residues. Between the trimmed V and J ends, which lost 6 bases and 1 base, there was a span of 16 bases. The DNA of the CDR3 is TGTGCCAGCAGTTGTAAAAGCGGGTCGGCCAAAAACATTCAGTACTTC. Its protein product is CASSCKSGSAKNIQYF.

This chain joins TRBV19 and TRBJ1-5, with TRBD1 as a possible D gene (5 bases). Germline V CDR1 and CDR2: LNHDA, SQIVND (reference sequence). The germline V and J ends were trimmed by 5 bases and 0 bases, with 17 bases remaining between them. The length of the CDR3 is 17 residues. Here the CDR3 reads CASSPQDLGYSNQPQHF. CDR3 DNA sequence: TGTGCCAGTAGTCCACAGGACCTGGGGTATAGCAATCAGCCCCAGCATTTT.

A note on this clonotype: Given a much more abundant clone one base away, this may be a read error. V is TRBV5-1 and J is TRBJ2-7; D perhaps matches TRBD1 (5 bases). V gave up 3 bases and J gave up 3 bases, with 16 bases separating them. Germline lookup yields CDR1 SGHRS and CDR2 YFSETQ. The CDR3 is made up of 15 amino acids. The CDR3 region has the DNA TGCGCCAGCAGCTACAGTCCCCAGGGTAACTACGAGCAGTACTTC. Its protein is CASSYSPQGNYEQYF. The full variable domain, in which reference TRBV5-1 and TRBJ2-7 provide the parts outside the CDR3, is KAGVTQTPRYLIKTRGQQVTLSCSPISGHRSVSWYQQTPGQGLQFLFEYFSETQRNKGNFPGRFSGRQFSNSRSEMNVSTLELGDSALYLCASSYSPQGNYEQYFGPGTRLTVT.

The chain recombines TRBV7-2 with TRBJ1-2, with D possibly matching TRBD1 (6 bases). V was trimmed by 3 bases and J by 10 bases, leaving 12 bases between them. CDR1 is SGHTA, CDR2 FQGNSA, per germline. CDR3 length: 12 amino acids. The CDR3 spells CASSLEQGPYTF. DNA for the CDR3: TGTGCCAGCAGCTTGGAACAGGGACCCTACACCTTC.

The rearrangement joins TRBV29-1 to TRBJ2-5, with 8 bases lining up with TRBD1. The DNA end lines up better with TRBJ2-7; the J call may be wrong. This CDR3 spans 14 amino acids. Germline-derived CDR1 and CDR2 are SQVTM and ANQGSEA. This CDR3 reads CSVDGAGGVDEQYF. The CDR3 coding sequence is TGCAGCGTTGACGGGGCAGGGGGCGTCGACGAGCAGTACTTC.

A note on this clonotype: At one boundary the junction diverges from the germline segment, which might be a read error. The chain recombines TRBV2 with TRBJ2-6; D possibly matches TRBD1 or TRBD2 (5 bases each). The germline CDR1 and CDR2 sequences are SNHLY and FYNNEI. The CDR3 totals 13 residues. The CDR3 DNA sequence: TGTGCCAGAAACCAGGCCGGGGCCAACGTCCCGACTTTC. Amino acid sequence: CARNQAGANVPTF.

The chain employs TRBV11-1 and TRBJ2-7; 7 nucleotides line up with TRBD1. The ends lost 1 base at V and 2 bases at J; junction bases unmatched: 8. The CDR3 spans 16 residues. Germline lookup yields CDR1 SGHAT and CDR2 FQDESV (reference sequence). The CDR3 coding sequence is TGTGCCAGCAGCTTAGATAGGACAGGAATGGCCTACGAGCAGTACTTC. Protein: CASSLDRTGMAYEQYF.

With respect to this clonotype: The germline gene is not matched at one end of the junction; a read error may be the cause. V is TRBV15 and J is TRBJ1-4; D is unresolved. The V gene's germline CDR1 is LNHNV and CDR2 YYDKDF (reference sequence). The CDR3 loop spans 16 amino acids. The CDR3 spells CATSTIATATNEKLFF. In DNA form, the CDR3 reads TGTGCCACCAGCACCATTGCCACGGCAACTAATGAAAAATTGTTTTTT.

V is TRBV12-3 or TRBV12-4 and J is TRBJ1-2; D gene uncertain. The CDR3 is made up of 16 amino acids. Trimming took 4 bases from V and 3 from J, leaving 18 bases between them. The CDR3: CASSSPLAGRYYGYTF. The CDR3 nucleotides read TGTGCCAGCAGTTCCCCTCTCGCGGGCAGGTACTATGGCTACACCTTC.

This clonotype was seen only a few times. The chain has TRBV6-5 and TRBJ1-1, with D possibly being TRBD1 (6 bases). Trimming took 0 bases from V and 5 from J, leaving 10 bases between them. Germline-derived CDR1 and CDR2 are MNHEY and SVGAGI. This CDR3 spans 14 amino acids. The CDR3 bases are TGTGCCAGCAGTTACTCCGACAGGCGAACTGAAGCTTTCTTT. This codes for CASSYSDRRTEAFF.

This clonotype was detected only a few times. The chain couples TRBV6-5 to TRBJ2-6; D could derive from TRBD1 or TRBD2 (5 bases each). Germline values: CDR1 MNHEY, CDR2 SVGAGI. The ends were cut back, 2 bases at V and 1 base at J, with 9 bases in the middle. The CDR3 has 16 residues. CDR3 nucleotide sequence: TGTGCCAGCAGTTACCTTGGGGGTTCTGGGGCCAACGTCCTGACTTTC. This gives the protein CASSYLGGSGANVLTF.

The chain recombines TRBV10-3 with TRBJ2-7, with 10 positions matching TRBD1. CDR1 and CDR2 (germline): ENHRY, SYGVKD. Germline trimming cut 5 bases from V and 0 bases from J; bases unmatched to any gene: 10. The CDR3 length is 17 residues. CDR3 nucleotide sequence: TGTGCCATCAGTCCCGGGACAGGGGTAAGGGGCTCCTACGAGCAGTACTTC. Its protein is CAISPGTGVRGSYEQYF.

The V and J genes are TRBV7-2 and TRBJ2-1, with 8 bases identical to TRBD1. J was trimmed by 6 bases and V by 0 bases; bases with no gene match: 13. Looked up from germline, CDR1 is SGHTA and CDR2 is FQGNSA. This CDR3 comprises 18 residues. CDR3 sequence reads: CASSLAQGASRPVNEQFF. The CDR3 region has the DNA TGTGCCAGCAGCTTAGCCCAGGGGGCTTCCCGACCCGTCAATGAGCAGTTCTTC.

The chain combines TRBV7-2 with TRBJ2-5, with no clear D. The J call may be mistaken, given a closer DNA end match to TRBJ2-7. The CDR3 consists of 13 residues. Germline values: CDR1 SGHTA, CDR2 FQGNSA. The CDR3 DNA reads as TGTGCCAGCAGCCCACTCCTCAACTACGAGCAGTACTTC. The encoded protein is CASSPLLNYEQYF.

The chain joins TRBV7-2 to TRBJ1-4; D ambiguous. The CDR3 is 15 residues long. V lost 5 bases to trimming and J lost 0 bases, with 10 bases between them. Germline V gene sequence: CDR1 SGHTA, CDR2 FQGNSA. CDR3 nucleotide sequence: TGTGCCAGCAGCACGGCGCTTGCAACTAATGAAAAACTGTTTTTT. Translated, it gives CASSTALATNEKLFF.

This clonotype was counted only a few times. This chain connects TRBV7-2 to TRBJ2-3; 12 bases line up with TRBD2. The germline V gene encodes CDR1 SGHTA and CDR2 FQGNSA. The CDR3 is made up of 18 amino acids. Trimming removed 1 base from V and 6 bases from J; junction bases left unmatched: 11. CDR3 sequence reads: CASSLVRSSGGASDTQYF. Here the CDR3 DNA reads TGTGCCAGCAGCTTAGTGAGGTCTAGCGGGGGGGCCTCTGATACGCAGTATTTT.

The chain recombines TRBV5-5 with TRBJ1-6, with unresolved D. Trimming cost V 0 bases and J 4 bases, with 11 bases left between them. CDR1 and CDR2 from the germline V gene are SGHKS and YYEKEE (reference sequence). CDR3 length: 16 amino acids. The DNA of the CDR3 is TGTGCCAGCAGCTTGGCGGCAGGTTTATATAATTCACCCCTCCACTTT. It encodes CASSLAAGLYNSPLHF.

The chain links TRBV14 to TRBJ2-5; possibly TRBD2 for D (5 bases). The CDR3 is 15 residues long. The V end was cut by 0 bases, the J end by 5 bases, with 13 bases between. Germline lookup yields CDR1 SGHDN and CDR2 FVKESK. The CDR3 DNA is TGTGCCAGCAGCCAAGATCGTCCGACGGGGGAGACCCAGTACTTC. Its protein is CASSQDRPTGETQYF.

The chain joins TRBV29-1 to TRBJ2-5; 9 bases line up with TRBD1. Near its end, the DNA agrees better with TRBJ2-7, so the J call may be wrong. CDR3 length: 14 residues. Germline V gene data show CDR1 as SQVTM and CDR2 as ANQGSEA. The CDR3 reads CSANGQGTIAEQYF. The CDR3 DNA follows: TGCAGCGCCAACGGACAGGGGACCATAGCCGAGCAGTACTTC.

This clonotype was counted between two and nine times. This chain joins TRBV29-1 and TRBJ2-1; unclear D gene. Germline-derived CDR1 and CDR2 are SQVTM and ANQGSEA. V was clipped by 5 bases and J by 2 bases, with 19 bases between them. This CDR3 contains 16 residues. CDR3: CSVRRTADIAYNEQFF. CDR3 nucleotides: TGCAGCGTTCGTAGGACCGCTGACATAGCCTACAATGAGCAGTTCTTC.